This TCR beta chain is drawn from a study of CD8+ T cells in alopecia areata. Comments on this clone: Germline and junction disagree at one end, which may indicate a read error.

It was cDNA, reverse transcribed from extracted RNA, that served as the sequencing template. Measured with immunoSEQ multiplex PCR; TCRdb has only the in-frame clones, and not every one. This sample carries 110,000 to 150,000 clones, roughly three fifths of them seen once, and the ten largest clones take around 6.6%. Germline CDR1 and CDR2: WNHNN and SYGVQD (reference sequence). The CDR3 is made up of 12 amino acids. This clonotype was sampled from a human donor with alopecia areata. The material sequenced was CD4+ T cells sorted from blood, taken at week 0. The chain couples TRBV10-1 to TRBJ1-1, with unresolved D. CDR3 bases: TGCGCCAGCAGTGAGTCAAACAGTGAAGCTTTCTTT. It codes for CASSESNSEAFF.